This T cell receptor beta chain was identified during a study of beta chain features in type 1 diabetes. TCRB transcripts that were expressed got sequenced, as all of the isolated RNA had been reverse transcribed. The table came from immunoSEQ multiplex PCR; TCRdb's copy has only in-frame clones and leaves some out. The profile shows under 150,000 clones, roughly 50% of them singletons. This CDR3 comprises 16 residues. The germline CDR1 and CDR2 sequences are KGHSH and LQKENI. V gave up 5 bases and J gave up 1 base; unmatched junction bases: 4. The sample comprised Tregs from blood. The receptor comes from a man between 18 and 29 years old in good health. V usage is TRBV18 and J usage is TRBJ2-2; 10 bases agree with TRBD2. The CDR3 loop reads CASSMGTSENTGELFF. CDR3 DNA sequence: TGTGCCAGCTCAATGGGGACTAGCGAGAACACCGGGGAGCTGTTTTTT.